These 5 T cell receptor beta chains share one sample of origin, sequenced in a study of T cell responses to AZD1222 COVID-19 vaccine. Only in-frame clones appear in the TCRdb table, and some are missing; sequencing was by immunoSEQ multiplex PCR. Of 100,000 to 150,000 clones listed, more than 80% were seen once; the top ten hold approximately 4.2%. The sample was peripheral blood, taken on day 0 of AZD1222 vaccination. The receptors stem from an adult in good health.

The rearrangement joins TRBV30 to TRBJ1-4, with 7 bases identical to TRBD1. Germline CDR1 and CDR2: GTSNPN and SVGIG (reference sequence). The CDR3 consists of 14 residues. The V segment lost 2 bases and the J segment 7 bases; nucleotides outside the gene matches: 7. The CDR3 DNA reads TGTGCCTGGAGTACGGGACAGTGGGGTGAAAAACTGTTTTTT. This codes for CAWSTGQWGEKLFF.

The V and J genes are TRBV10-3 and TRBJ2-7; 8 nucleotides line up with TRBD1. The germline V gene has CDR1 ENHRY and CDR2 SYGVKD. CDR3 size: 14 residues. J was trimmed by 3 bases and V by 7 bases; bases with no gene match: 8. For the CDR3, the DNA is TGTGCCATCACCCAACCGGGACAGGACTACGAGCAGTACTTC. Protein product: CAITQPGQDYEQYF.

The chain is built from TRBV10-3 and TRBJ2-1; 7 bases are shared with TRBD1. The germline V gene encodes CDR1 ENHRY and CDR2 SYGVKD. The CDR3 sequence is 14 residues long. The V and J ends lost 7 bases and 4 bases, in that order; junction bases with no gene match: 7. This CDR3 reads CAITGGEWYNEQFF. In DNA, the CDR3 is TGTGCCATCACAGGGGGAGAGTGGTACAATGAGCAGTTCTTC.

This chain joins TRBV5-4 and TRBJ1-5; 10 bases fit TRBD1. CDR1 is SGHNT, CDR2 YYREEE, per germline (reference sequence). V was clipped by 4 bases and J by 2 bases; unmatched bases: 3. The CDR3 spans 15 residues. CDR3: CASSTGTGGNQPQHF. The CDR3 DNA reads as TGTGCCAGCAGCACCGGGACAGGGGGCAATCAGCCCCAGCATTTT.

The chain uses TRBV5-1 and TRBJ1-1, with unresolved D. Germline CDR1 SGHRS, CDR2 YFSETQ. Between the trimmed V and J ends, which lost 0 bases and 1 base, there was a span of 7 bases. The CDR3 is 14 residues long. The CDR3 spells CASSLGGQNTEAFF. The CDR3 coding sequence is TGCGCCAGCAGCTTGGGGGGTCAGAACACTGAAGCTTTCTTT.